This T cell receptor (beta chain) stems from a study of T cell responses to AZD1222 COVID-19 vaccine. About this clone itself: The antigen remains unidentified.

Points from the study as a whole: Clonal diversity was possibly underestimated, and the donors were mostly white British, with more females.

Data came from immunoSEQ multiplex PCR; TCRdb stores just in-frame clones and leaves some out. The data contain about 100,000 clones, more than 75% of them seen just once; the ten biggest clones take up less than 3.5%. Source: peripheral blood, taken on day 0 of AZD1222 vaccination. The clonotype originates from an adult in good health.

CDR3 coding DNA: TGTGCCAGCAGCTTTCTCCGCCTACAGGGGTCGACATCAAGAGATACGCAGTATTTT. It translates to CASSFLRLQGSTSRDTQYF. The J gene is TRBJ2-3, the V gene TRBV11-2, with 7 positions matching TRBD1. J was trimmed by 5 bases and V by 3 bases; bases with no gene match: 20. The CDR3 runs 19 residues. Germline V gene lookup returns CDR1 SGHAT and CDR2 FQNNGV.